This T cell receptor (beta chain) was recovered during a study of identical twins. Findings of the study overall: In beta out-of-frame sequences, the excess sharing between twins was weaker.

TCRdb used MiXCR to reprocess the 5' RACE reads, holding one entry per CDR3 protein. The sample gives 400,000 to 500,000 distinct CDR3 sequences, around an eighth of which show up once; more than 0.8% is in the top ten. This clonotype was seen at least ten times. The antigen remains unidentified. This same sample was also part of a study on yellow fever vaccine responses in identical twins.

The source material was CD4+ T cells sorted from blood. The clonotype originates from a young woman in good health.

CDR3 sequence (DNA): TGTGCCAGCAGCCTCGACTTCGACAGAATGAACACTGAAGCTTTCTTT. Translating gives CASSLDFDRMNTEAFF. The V and J genes are TRBV6-2 or TRBV6-3 and TRBJ1-1; a possible D gene is TRBD1 (5 bases). Germline V gives CDR1 MNHEY, CDR2 SVGEGT. V dropped 6 bases and J dropped 0 bases, with 17 bases sitting between them. This CDR3 is 16 amino acids long.